Below, one TCR beta chain is given with its context. Its antigen is unknown. One junction end disagrees with the germline gene, perhaps due to a read error. This entry is derived from a study of blood T cells in healthy people across ages. Study as a whole: When template switching was applied, about one barcoded beta molecule was captured per two T cells. Study results and caveats: Fewer expanded clones and more diversity marked long-lived versus aged donors.

Using a J-beta primer mix together with a sample-barcoded 5' primer, a second PCR was run for roughly 7 to 12 cycles. Each cDNA molecule received a tag from a template-switch adaptor that had 12 random nucleotides. TCRdb re-called the 5' RACE reads with MiXCR, one entry per CDR3 protein. This table has around 2 million distinct CDR3 sequences, more than 35% appearing once. Germline V gene data show CDR1 as SNHLY and CDR2 as FYNNEI. The CDR3 loop spans 17 amino acids. Peripheral blood samples of 9 to 10 milliliters were drawn from each donor. The rearrangement links TRBV2 to TRBJ2-3; D is perhaps TRBD2 (5 bases). The TCR comes from a human donor in good health. Sequenced input: blood. The CDR3 DNA sequence: TGTGCCAGCAGTGAAGCGCTCGGGGTTGGAAGCACGGATACGCAGTATTTT. Translating gives CASSEALGVGSTDTQYF.